This record looks at one TCR beta chain sequence and its context. The CDR3 has 16 amino acids. With V trimmed by 2 bases and J by 5 bases, 10 bases remained unmatched. The germline CDR1 and CDR2 sequences are MNHEY and SMNVEV (reference sequence). These data belong to a study of blood T cell repertoires in COVID-19. Sequencing used immunoSEQ multiplex PCR; TCRdb keeps in-frame clones, though not all of them. The data contain over 200,000 clones, about 85% of them singletons. The sequence was obtained from a man aged 40-49 years who had recovered from COVID-19. Sequenced input: PBMCs or T cells enriched from blood (not recorded which). The rearrangement links TRBV27 to TRBJ1-1; 8 bases are a match to TRBD1. The CDR3 sequence: CASSLAWTGSRTEAFF. CDR3 nucleotides: TGTGCCAGCAGTTTAGCCTGGACAGGGTCTCGGACTGAAGCTTTCTTT.